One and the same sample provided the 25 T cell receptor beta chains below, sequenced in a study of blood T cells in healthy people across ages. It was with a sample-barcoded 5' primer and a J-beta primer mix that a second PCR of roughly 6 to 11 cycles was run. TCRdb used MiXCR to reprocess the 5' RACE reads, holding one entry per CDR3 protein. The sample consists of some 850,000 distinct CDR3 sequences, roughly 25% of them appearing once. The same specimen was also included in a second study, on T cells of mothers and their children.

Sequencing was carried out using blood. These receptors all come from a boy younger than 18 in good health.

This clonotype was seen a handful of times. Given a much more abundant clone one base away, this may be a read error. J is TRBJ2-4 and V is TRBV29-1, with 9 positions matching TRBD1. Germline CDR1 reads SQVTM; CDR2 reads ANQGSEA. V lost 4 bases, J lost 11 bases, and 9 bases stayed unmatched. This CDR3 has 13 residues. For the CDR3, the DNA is TGCAGCGTTGGGCCCGGACAGGGGAGCGTTCAGTACTTC. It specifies CSVGPGQGSVQYF.

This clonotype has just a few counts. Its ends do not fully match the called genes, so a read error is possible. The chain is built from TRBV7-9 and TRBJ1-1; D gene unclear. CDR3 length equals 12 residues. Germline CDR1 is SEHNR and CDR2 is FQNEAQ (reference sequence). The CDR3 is CASSSPYTGAFF. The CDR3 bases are TGTGCCAGCAGCTCCCCCTACACTGGAGCTTTCTTT. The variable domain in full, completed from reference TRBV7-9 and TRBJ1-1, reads DTGVSQNPRHKITKRGQNVTFRCDPISEHNRLYWYRQTLGQGPEFLTYFQNEAQLEKSRLLSDRFSAERPKGSFSTLEIQRTEQGDSAMYLCASSSPYTGAFFGQGTRLTVV.

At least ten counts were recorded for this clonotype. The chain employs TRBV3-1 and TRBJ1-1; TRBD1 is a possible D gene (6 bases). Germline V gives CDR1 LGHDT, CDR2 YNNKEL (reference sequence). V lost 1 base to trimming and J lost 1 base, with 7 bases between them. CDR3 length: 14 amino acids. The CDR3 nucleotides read TGTGCCAGCAGCCAAGGGACAGCGAACACTGAAGCTTTCTTT. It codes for CASSQGTANTEAFF.

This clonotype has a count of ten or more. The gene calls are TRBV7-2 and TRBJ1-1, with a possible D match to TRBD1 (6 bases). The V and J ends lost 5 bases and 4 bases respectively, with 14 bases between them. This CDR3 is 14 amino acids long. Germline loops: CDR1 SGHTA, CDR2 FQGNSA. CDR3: CASSPQGGSTEAFF. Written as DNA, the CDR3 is TGTGCCAGCAGCCCACAGGGAGGGAGCACTGAAGCTTTCTTT.

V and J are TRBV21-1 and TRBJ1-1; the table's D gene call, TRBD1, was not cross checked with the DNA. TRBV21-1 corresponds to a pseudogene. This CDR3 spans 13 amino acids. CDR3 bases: TGTGCCAGCAGCAGACAGGGGAGCACTGAAGCTTTCTTT. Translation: CASSRQGSTEAFF.

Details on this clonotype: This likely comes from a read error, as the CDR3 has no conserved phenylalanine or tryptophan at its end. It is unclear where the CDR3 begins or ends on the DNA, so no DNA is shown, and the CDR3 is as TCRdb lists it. The CDR3 spells CASRGTSGGKNIQY. This chain connects TRBV6-5 to TRBJ2-4; the table's D call, TRBD2, was not checked against the DNA. CDR1 and CDR2 from the germline V gene are MNHEY and SVGAGI. The CDR3 is 14 residues long, counting both termini.

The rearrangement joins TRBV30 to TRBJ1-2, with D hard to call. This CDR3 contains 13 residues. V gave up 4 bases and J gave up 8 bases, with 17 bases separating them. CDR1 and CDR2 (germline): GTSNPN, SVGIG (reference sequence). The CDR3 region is CAWNGGYSDGYTF. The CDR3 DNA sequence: TGTGCCTGGAACGGTGGCTACAGCGACGGCTACACCTTC.

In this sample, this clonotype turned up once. The CDR3 DNA reads as TGCAGCGTTGAACGTGGGAGCGCCAAAAACATTCAGTACTTC. Its translation: CSVERGSAKNIQYF. This chain connects TRBV29-1 to TRBJ2-4; TRBD2 might be the D (5 bases). CDR3 size: 14 residues. CDR1 is SQVTM and CDR2 is ANQGSEA in the germline V gene. V gave up 2 bases and J gave up 1 base, with 9 bases separating them.

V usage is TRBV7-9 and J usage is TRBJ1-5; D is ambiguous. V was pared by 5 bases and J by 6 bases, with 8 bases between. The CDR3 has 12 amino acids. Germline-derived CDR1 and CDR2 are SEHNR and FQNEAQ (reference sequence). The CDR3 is CASSAAAQPQHF. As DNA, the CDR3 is TGTGCCAGCAGCGCGGCCGCTCAGCCCCAGCATTTT. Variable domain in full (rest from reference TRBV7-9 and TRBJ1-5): DTGVSQNPRHKITKRGQNVTFRCDPISEHNRLYWYRQTLGQGPEFLTYFQNEAQLEKSRLLSDRFSAERPKGSFSTLEIQRTEQGDSAMYLCASSAAAQPQHFGDGTRLSIL.

CDR3 coding DNA: TGTGCCAGCAGCTTACAGCACAGGGGTGAGCAGTACTTC. Translating gives CASSLQHRGEQYF. The rearrangement links TRBV7-3 to TRBJ2-7; TRBD1 matches at 7 bases. Germline lookup yields CDR1 SGHTA and CDR2 FQGTGA. This CDR3 region has 13 residues. The J segment lost 7 bases and the V segment lost 2 bases, leaving 5 bases of the junction unmatched.

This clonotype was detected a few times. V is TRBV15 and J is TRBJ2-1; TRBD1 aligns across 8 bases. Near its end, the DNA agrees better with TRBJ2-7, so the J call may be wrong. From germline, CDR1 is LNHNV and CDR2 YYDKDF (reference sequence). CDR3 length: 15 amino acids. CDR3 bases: TGTGCCACCAGCAGTTCGAGACAGGGGTACGACGAGCAGTACTTC. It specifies CATSSSRQGYDEQYF.

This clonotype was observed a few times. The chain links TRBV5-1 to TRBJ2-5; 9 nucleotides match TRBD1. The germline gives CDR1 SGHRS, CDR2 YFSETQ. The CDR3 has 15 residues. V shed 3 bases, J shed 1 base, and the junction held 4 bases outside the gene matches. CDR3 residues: CASSSGQGIQETQYF. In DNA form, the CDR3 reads TGCGCCAGCAGCTCTGGACAGGGGATCCAAGAGACCCAGTACTTC.

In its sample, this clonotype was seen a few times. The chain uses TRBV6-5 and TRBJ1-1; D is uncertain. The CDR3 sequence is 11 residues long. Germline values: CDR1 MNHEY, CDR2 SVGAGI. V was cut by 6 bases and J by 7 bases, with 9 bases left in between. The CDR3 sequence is CASRRAFEAFF. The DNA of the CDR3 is TGTGCCAGCAGAAGGGCATTTGAAGCTTTCTTT.

The CDR3 region has the DNA TGTGCCAGTAGCTCCTACTTCACCTTTCTGAAGGATCAGCCCCAGCATTTT. It specifies CASSSYFTFLKDQPQHF. This chain links TRBV19 with TRBJ1-5; D not certain. V was pared by 6 bases and J by 5 bases, with 23 bases between. The CDR3 length is 17 residues. Germline CDR1 reads LNHDA; CDR2 reads SQIVND (reference sequence).

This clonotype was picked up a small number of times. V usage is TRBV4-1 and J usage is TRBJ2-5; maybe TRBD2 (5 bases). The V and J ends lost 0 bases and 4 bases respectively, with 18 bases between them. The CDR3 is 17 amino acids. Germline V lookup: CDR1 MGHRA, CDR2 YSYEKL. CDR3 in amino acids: CASSQDPFRGRRETQYF. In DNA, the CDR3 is TGCGCCAGCAGCCAAGATCCTTTCCGGGGTAGGCGAGAGACCCAGTACTTC.

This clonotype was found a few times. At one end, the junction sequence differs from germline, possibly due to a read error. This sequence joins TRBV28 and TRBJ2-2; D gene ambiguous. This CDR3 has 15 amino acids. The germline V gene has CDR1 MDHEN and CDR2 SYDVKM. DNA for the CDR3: TGTGCCAGCGGTTTCGCCAGGACCAACGCCGGGGAGCTGTTTTTT. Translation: CASGFARTNAGELFF.

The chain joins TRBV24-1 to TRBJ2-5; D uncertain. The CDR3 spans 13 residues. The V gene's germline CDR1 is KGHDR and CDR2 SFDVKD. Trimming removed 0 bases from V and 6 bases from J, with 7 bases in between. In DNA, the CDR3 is TGTGCCACCAGTGATTTGTCCTCGAAGACCCAGTACTTC. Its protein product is CATSDLSSKTQYF.

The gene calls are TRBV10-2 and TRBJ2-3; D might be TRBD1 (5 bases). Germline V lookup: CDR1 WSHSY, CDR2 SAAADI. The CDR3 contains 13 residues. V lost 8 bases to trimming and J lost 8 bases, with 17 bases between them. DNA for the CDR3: TGCGCCAGCCTCCCCAGGTTCAGGGTTACGCAGTATTTT. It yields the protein CASLPRFRVTQYF.

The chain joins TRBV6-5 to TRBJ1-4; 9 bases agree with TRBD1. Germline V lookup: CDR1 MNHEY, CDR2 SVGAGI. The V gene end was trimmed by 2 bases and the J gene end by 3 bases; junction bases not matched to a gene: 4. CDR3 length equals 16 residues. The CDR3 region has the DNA TGTGCCAGCAGTTACGGACAGGGGATCTCTAATGAAAAACTGTTTTTT. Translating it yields CASSYGQGISNEKLFF.

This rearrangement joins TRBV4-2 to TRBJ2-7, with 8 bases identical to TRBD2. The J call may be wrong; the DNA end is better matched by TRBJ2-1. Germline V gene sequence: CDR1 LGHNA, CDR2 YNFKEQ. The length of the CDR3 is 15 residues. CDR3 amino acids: CASSLSGGVLDEQFF. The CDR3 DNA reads TGTGCCAGCAGCCTAAGCGGGGGTGTTCTCGATGAGCAGTTCTTC.

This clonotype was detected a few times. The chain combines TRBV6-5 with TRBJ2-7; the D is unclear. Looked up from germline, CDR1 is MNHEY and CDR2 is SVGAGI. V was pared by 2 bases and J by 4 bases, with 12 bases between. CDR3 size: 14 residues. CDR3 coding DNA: TGTGCCAGCAGTTACACCGGACGGCGATACGAGCAGTACTTC. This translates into CASSYTGRRYEQYF.

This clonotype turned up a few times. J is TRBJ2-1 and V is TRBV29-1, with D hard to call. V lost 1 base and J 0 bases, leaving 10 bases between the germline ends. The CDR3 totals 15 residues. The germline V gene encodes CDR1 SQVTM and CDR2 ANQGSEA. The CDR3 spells CSVEGHVSSYNEQFF. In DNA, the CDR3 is TGCAGCGTTGAAGGGCACGTGAGCTCCTACAATGAGCAGTTCTTC.

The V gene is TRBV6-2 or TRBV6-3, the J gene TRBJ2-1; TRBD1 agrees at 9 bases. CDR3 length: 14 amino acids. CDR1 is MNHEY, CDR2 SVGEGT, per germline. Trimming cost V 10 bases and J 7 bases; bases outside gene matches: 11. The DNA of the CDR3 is TGTGCCATCAACTTGGGGACAGGGAAAAATGAGCAGTTCTTC. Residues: CAINLGTGKNEQFF.

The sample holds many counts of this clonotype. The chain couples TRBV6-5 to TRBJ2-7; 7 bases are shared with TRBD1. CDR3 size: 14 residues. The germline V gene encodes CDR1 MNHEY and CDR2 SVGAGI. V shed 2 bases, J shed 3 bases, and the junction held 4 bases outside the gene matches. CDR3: CASSYRDRDYEQYF. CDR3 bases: TGTGCCAGCAGTTACCGGGACAGAGACTACGAGCAGTACTTC.

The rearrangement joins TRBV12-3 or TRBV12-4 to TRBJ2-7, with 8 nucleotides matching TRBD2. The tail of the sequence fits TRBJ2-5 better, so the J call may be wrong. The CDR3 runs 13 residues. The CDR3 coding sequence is TGTGCCAGTGTTAGCGGGGCCCAAGAGACCCAGTACTTC. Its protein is CASVSGAQETQYF.